The 15 T cell receptor beta chains presented below share a single source sample, sequenced in a study of cytomegalovirus exposure and HLA in healthy donors. Use of 60 Vbeta and 13 Jbeta primers characterized the PCR. Sequenced by immunoSEQ multiplex PCR; TCRdb stores in-frame clones only, minus some. The table shows approximately 160,000 clones, with roughly 72% occurring only once. The material sequenced was PBMCs. These receptors were obtained from a man aged 40-55 years in good health and CMV-seronegative.

The chain carries TRBV7-9 and TRBJ1-1; 8 bases agree with TRBD1. Germline V gives CDR1 SEHNR, CDR2 FQNEAQ (reference sequence). The CDR3 has 15 residues. With V trimmed by 5 bases and J by 0 bases, 5 bases remained unmatched. The CDR3 loop is CASSAQGAVNTEAFF. The CDR3 DNA is TGTGCCAGCAGCGCCCAGGGGGCGGTGAACACTGAAGCTTTCTTT.

This clone has just one count. The chain joins TRBV5-1 to TRBJ1-1; tentative D call: TRBD1 (5 bases). CDR3 length: 15 residues. V lost 1 base to trimming and J lost 0 bases, with 10 bases between them. Germline CDR1 is SGHRS and CDR2 is YFSETQ. CDR3 sequence (DNA): TGCGCCAGCAGCTTGAGGTCAGGGATGAACACTGAAGCTTTCTTT. The encoded protein is CASSLRSGMNTEAFF.

This clone has just one count. This rearrangement joins TRBV7-3 to TRBJ2-5, with D unclear. In germline, CDR1 is SGHTA, CDR2 FQGTGA. This CDR3 has 13 residues. The V gene lost 2 bases and the J gene lost 5 bases, with 9 bases spanning the gap. The CDR3 protein is CASSLAELETQYF. DNA for the CDR3: TGTGCCAGCAGCTTAGCGGAGTTGGAGACCCAGTACTTC.

V is TRBV5-6 and J is TRBJ2-3; 15 bases match TRBD2. J gave up 3 bases and V 4 bases, and 6 bases lay outside the gene matches. The CDR3 covers 17 residues. CDR1 SGHDT and CDR2 YYEEEE come from the germline V gene. DNA for the CDR3: TGTGCCAGCAGCCACTGGACTAGCGGGAGGGGGACAGATACGCAGTATTTT. Translating gives CASSHWTSGRGTDTQYF.

V usage is TRBV27 and J usage is TRBJ1-2; D is unresolved. V lost 3 bases and J lost 4, with 15 bases in between. Germline values: CDR1 MNHEY, CDR2 SMNVEV (reference sequence). This CDR3 has 15 amino acids. In DNA form, the CDR3 reads TGTGCCAGCAGTTTTTCTTCTTCCAGCGGCTATGGCTACACCTTC. Amino acid sequence: CASSFSSSSGYGYTF.

The chain has TRBV5-4 and TRBJ1-2, with D uncertain. This CDR3 spans 14 amino acids. Trimming shortened V by 10 bases and J by 2 bases, and 18 bases separated the two germline ends. Germline V CDR1 and CDR2: SGHNT, YYREEE (reference sequence). CDR3 nucleotides: TGTGCCTCCTCTGAGGGAAGGAAAAACTATGGCTACACCTTC. Its translation is CASSEGRKNYGYTF.

The chain links TRBV29-1 to TRBJ2-1; tentative D call: TRBD2 (5 bases). There are 10 residues in the CDR3. Trimming took off 8 bases at V and 13 bases at J, with 15 bases between the two ends. CDR1 is SQVTM, CDR2 ANQGSEA, per germline. CDR3 bases: TGCAGCTCCGGGAATGACTTACAGTTCTTC. Translated: CSSGNDLQFF.

This chain uses TRBV29-1 with TRBJ1-4, with D perhaps matching TRBD1 (6 bases). Germline assignment: CDR1 SQVTM and CDR2 ANQGSEA. The CDR3 is made up of 14 amino acids. Trimming took off 6 bases at V and 0 bases at J, with 11 bases between the two ends. CDR3 sequence reads: CSVPGTSTNEKLFF. The DNA for the CDR3 is TGCAGCGTGCCGGGGACATCAACTAATGAAAAACTGTTTTTT.

The V call is TRBV10-3, the J call TRBJ1-2; weak D call: TRBD1 (5 bases). The CDR3 covers 13 residues. The V end lost 4 bases, the J end lost 7 bases, and 13 bases lay between the germline ends. Germline CDR1 reads ENHRY; CDR2 reads SYGVKD. This chain's CDR3 is CAISASGEIGYTF. The CDR3 bases are TGTGCCATCAGTGCTTCGGGGGAGATTGGCTACACCTTC.

This clone was observed a handful of times. The gene calls are TRBV5-1 and TRBJ2-3; D is ambiguous. The CDR3 spans 15 residues. The V gene lost 2 bases and the J gene lost 1 base, with 11 bases spanning the gap. The germline CDR1 and CDR2 sequences are SGHRS and YFSETQ. The CDR3 DNA reads TGCGCCAGCAGCTTAGAAGGAGTTCGCACAGATACGCAGTATTTT. Translation gives CASSLEGVRTDTQYF.

This clone was seen just once. The chain combines TRBV28 with TRBJ1-4; weak D call: TRBD1 (5 bases). CDR3 length: 13 residues. CDR1 is MDHEN and CDR2 is SYDVKM in the germline V gene. Trimming pared 8 bases from V and 7 bases from J, leaving 14 bases between. CDR3 DNA: TGTGCCAGCCGGGCGGGGGGGTCTGAAAAACTGTTTTTT. Translation gives CASRAGGSEKLFF.

This clone was detected once. V usage is TRBV19 and J usage is TRBJ1-5; no reliable D call. Germline V gene data show CDR1 as LNHDA and CDR2 as SQIVND (reference sequence). The CDR3 extends over 12 amino acids. Written as DNA, the CDR3 is TGTGCGGCGGGATGGGGCAATCAGCCCCAGCATTTT. This codes for CAAGWGNQPQHF.

The chain carries TRBV23-1 and TRBJ1-1; 8 nucleotides match TRBD1. TRBV23-1 is sorted into the ORF group, with uncertain function. The CDR3 has 15 amino acids. V trimming: 5 bases; J trimming: 4 bases; junction bases outside the gene matches: 9. The CDR3 loop reads CASSRDRRLGTEAFF. CDR3 sequence (DNA): TGCGCCAGCAGTAGGGACAGGCGGTTGGGCACTGAAGCTTTCTTT.

This clone has more than one count but fewer than ten. The chain links TRBV18 to TRBJ1-1, with D possibly TRBD1 on 5 matching bases. Trimming pared 7 bases from V and 0 bases from J, leaving 12 bases between. Germline V gene lookup returns CDR1 KGHSH and CDR2 LQKENI. The CDR3 sequence is 14 residues long. The CDR3, as DNA: TGTGCCAGCTACAACAGGAATGTGAACACTGAAGCTTTCTTT. This sequence encodes CASYNRNVNTEAFF.

The chain couples TRBV7-8 to TRBJ2-3, with 13 bases matching TRBD2. V shed 0 bases and J 3 bases; nucleotides not matched to a gene: 3. The CDR3 runs to 17 residues. Germline V gene data show CDR1 as SGHVS and CDR2 as FQNEAQ. CDR3 residues: CASSLARTSGRTDTQYF. For the CDR3, the DNA is TGTGCCAGCAGCTTAGCCCGGACTAGCGGGAGAACAGATACGCAGTATTTT.